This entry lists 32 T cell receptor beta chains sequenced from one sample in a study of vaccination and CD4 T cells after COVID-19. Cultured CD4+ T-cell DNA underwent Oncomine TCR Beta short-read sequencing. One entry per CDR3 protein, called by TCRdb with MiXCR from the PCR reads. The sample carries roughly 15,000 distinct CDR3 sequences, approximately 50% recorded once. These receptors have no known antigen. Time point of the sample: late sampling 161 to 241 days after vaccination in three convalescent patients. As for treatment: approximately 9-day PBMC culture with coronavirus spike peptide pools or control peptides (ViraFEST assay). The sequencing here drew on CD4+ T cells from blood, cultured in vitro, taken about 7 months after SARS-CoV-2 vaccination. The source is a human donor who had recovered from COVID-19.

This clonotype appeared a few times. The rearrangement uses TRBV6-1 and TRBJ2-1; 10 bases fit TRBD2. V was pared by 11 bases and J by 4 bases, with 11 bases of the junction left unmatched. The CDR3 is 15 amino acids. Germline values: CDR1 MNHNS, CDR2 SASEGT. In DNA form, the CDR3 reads TGTGCCGGATCACTAGCGGGGAAAGATTACAATGAGCAGTTCTTC. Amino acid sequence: CAGSLAGKDYNEQFF.

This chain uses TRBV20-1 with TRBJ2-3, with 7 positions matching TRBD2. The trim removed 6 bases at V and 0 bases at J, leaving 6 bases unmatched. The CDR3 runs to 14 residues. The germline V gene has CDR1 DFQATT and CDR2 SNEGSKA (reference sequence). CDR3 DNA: TGCAGTGCCCGACATAGCGGGAGCACAGATACGCAGTATTTT. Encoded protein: CSARHSGSTDTQYF.

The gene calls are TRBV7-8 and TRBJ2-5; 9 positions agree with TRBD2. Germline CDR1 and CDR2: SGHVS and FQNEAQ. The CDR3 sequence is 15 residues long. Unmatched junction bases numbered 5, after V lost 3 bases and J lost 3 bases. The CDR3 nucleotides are TGTGCCAGCAGCTTGGGACTAGCAGCGGAAGAGACCCAGTACTTC. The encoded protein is CASSLGLAAEETQYF.

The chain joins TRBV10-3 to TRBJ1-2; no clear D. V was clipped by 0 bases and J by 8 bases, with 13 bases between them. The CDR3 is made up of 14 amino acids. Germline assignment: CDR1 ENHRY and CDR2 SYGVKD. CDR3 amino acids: CAISESNGVGGYTF. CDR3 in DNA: TGTGCCATCAGTGAGTCGAATGGGGTCGGAGGCTACACCTTC.

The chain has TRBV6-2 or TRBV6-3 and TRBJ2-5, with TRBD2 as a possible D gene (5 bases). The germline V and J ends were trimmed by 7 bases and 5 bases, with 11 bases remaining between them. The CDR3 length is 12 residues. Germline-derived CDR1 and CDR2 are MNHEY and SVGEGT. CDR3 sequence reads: CASMDRRETQYF. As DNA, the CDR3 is TGTGCCAGCATGGATAGGAGGGAGACCCAGTACTTC.

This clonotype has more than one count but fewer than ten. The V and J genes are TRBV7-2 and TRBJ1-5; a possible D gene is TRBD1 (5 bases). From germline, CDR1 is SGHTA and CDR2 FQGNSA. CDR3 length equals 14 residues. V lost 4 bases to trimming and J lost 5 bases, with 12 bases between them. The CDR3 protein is CASSSDMAHQPQHF. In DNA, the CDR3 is TGTGCCAGCAGCTCGGACATGGCGCATCAGCCCCAGCATTTT.

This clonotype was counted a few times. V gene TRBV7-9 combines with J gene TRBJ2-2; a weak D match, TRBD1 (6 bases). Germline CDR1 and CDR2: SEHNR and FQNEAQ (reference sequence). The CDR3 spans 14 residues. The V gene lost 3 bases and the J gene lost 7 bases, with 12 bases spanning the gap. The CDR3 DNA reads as TGTGCCAGCAGCTTGCAGGGGCATGGCGGGGAGCTGTTTTTT. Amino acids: CASSLQGHGGELFF.

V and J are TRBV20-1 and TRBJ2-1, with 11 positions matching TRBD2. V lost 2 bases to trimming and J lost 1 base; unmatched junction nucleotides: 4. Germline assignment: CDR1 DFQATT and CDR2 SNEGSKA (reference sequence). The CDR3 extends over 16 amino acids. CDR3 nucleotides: TGCAGTGCTAGACCTGGGACTAGCGGTTCCTACAATGAGCAGTTCTTC. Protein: CSARPGTSGSYNEQFF.

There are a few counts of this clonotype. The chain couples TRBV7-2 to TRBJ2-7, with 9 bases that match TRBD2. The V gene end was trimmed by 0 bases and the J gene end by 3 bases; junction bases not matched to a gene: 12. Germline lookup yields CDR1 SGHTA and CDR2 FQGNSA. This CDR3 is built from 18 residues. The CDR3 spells CASSLAPSRRGGHYEQYF. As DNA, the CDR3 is TGTGCCAGCAGCTTAGCGCCTTCTCGGCGGGGGGGCCACTACGAGCAGTACTTC.

The CDR3 sequence: CASSNGGSGANVLTF. CDR3 coding DNA: TGCGCCAGCAGCAATGGGGGATCAGGGGCCAACGTCCTGACTTTC. The rearrangement links TRBV4-3 to TRBJ2-6; D possibly uses TRBD1 or TRBD2 (5 bases each). The CDR3 is made up of 15 amino acids. CDR1 is LGHNA, CDR2 YSLEER, per germline. Trimming took off 5 bases at V and 4 bases at J, with 12 bases between the two ends.

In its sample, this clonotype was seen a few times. DNA for the CDR3: TGCAGTGCTAGGGACAGGGTTTCTGGAACTGAAGCTTTCTTT. This encodes CSARDRVSGTEAFF. The gene calls are TRBV20-1 and TRBJ1-1; 8 nucleotides match TRBD1. The CDR3 runs to 14 residues. Germline loops: CDR1 DFQATT, CDR2 SNEGSKA (reference sequence). V shed 3 bases, J shed 5 bases, and the junction held 8 bases outside the gene matches.

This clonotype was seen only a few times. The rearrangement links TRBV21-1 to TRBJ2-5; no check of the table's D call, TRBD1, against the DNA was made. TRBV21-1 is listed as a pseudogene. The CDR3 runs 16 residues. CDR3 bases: TGTGCCAGCAGGAAAGGGGCAGGGGGACTCCAAGAGACCCAGTACTTC. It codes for CASRKGAGGLQETQYF.

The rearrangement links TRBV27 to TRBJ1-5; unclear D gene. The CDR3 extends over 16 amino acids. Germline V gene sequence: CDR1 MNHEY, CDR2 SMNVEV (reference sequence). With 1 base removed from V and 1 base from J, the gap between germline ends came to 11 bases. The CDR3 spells CASSLLGMGSNQPQHF. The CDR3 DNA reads TGTGCCAGCAGTTTATTGGGTATGGGGAGCAATCAGCCCCAGCATTTT.

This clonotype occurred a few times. This CDR3 reads CASSVGAETQYF. The DNA of the CDR3 is TGTGCCAGCAGTGTCGGGGCAGAGACCCAGTACTTC. The rearrangement uses TRBV2 and TRBJ2-5, with D perhaps given as TRBD1 or TRBD2 (5 bases each). Between the trimmed V and J ends, which lost 4 bases and 4 bases, there was a span of 7 bases. The CDR3 is 12 residues long. Germline loops: CDR1 SNHLY, CDR2 FYNNEI.

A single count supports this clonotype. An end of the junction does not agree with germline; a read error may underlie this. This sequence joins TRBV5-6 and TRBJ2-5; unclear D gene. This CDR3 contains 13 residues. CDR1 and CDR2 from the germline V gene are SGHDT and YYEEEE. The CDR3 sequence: CASSLLAQETQYF. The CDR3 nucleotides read TGCGCCAGCAGCTTGTTGGCTCAAGAGACCCAGTACTTC.

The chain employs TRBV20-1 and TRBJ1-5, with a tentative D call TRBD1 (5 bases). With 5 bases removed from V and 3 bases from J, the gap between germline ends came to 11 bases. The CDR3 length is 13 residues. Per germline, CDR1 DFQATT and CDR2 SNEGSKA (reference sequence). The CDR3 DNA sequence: TGCAGTGCTGGCGTGGGGGTCAATCAGCCCCAGCATTTT. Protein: CSAGVGVNQPQHF.

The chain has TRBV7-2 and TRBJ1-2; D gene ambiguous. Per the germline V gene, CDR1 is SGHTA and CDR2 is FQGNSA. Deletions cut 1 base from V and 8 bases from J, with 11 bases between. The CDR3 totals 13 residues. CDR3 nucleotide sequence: TGTGCCAGCAGCTTAGAAACGTCGAGAGGCTACACCTTC. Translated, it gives CASSLETSRGYTF.

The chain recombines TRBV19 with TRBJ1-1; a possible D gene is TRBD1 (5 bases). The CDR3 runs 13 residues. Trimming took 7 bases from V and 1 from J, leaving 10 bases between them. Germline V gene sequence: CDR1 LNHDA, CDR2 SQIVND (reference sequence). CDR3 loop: CASTLRGNTEAFF. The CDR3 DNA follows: TGTGCCAGTACCCTGAGGGGGAACACTGAAGCTTTCTTT.

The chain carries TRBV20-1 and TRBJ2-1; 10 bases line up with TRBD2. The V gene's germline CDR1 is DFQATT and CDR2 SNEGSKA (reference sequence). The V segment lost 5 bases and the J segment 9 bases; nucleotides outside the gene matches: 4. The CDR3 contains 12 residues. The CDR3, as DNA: TGCAGTGCTGTACTAGCGGGGCTTGAGCAGTTCTTC. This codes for CSAVLAGLEQFF.

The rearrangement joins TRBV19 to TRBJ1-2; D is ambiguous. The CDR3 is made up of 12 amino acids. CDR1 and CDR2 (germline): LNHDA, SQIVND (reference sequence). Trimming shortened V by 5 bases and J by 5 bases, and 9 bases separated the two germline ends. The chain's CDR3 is CASSPGPYGYTF. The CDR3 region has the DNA TGTGCCAGTAGTCCCGGCCCTTATGGCTACACCTTC.

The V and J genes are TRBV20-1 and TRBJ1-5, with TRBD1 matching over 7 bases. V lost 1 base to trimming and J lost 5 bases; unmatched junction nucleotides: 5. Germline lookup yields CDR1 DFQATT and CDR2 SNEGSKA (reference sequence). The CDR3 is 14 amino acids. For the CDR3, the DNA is TGCAGTGCTAGAGGCGACAGGGATTATCAGCCCCAGCATTTT. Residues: CSARGDRDYQPQHF.

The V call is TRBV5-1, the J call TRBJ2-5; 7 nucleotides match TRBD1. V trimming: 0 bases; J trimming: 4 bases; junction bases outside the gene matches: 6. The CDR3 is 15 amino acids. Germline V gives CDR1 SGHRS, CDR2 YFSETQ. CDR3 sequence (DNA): TGCGCCAGCAGCTTGGAGACAGGGTTGGGAGAGACCCAGTACTTC. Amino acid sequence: CASSLETGLGETQYF.

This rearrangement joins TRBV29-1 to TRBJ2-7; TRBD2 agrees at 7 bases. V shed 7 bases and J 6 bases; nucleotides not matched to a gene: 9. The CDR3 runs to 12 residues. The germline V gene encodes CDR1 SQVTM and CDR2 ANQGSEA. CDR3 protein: CSASSGRIEQYF. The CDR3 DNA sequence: TGCAGCGCCAGTAGCGGGCGCATCGAGCAGTACTTC.

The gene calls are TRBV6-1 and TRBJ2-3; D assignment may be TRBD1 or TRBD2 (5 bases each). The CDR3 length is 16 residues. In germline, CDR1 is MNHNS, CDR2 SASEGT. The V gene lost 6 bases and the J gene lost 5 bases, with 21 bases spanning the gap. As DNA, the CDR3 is TGTGCCAGCAGAACGGGACGGACACTACCTAAAGATACGCAGTATTTT. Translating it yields CASRTGRTLPKDTQYF.

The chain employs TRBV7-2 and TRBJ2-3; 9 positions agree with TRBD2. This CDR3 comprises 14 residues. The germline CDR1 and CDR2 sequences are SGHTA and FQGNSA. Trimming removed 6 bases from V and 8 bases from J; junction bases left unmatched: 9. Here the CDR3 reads CASSMGRGGGTQYF. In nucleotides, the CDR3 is TGTGCCAGCAGTATGGGGCGGGGGGGTGGTACGCAGTATTTT.

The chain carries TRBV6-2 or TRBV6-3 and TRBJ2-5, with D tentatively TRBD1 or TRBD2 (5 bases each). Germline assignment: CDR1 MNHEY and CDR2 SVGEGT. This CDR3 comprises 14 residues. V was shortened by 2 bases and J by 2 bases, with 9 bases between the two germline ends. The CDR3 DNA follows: TGTGCCAGCAGTTACGGGACCTGGCAAGAGACCCAGTACTTC. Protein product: CASSYGTWQETQYF.

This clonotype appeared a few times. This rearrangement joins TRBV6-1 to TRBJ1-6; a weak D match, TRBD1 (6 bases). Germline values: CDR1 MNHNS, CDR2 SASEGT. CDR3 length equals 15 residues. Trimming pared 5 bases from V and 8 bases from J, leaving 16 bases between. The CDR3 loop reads CASSPGGGADSPLHF. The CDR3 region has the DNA TGTGCCAGCAGTCCCGGGGGGGGCGCGGATTCACCCCTCCACTTT.

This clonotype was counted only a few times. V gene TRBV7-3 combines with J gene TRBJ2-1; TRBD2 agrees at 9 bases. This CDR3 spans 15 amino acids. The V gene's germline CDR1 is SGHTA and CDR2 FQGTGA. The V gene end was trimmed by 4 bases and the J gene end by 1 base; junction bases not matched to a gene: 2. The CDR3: CASSSSGGSYNEQFF. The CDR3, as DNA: TGTGCCAGCAGCTCGAGCGGGGGGTCCTACAATGAGCAGTTCTTC.

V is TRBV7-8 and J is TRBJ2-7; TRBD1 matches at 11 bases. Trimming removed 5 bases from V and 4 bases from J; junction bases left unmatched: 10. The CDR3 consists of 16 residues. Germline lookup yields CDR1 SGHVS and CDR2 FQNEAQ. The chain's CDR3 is CASSTPGQGGAYEQYF. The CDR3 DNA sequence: TGTGCCAGCAGCACCCCGGGACAGGGGGGCGCATACGAGCAGTACTTC.

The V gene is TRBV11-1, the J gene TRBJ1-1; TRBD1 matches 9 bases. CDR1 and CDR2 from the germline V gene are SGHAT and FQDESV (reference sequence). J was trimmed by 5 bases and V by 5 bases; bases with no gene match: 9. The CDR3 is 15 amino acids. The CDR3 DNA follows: TGTGCCAGCAGCCCACATGGGACAGGGCATACTGAAGCTTTCTTT. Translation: CASSPHGTGHTEAFF.

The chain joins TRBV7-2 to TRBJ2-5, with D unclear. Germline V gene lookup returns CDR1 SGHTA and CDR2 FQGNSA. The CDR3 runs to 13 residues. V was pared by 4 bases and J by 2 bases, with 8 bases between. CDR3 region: CASSSMRQETQYF. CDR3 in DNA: TGTGCCAGCAGCTCAATGCGGCAAGAGACCCAGTACTTC.

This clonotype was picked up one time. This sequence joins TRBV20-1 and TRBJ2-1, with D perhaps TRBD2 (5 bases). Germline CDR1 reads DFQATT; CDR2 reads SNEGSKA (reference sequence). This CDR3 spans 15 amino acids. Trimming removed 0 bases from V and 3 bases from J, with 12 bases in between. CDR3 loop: CSAREMQRSYNEQFF. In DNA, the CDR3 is TGCAGTGCTAGAGAAATGCAGCGGAGCTACAATGAGCAGTTCTTC.